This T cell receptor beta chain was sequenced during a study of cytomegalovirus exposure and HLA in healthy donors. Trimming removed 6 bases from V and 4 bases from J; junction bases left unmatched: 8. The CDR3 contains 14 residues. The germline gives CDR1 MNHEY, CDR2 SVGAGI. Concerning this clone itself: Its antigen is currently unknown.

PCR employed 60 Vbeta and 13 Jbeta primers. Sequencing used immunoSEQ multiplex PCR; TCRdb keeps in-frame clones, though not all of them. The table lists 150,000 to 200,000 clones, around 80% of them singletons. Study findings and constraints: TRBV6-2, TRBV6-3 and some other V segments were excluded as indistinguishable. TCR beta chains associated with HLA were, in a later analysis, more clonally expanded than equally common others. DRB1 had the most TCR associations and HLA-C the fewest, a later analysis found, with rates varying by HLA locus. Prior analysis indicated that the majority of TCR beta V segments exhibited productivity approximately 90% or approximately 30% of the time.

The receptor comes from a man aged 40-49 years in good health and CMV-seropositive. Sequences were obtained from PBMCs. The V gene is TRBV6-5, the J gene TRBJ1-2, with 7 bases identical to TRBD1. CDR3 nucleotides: TGTGCCAGCAGGAAAAGGACAGGAATCTATGGCTACACCTTC. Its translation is CASRKRTGIYGYTF.